This TCR beta chain stems from a study of T-cell memory formation after mild COVID-19. Findings and limits, study-wide: A second wave expanding day 15 to 37 was CD4+-biased; contracting clones were balanced.

Employing constant-segment primers, 5'RACE generated TCR alpha and TCR beta cDNA libraries bearing sample barcodes and UMIs. TCRdb re-analysed the 5' RACE reads in MiXCR, keeping a single row per CDR3 protein. This sample yields some 100,000 distinct CDR3 sequences, of which around 10% are seen a single time; approximately 40% belongs to the top ten. V lost 0 bases to trimming and J lost 7 bases, with 19 bases between them. There are 17 residues in the CDR3. As concerns this clonotype: Its antigen is currently unknown.

The sequence was collected from a man younger than 30 who had mild COVID-19 (a few samples of this study predate the infection). Cell type and time point are not known. V gene TRBV23-1 combines with J gene TRBJ2-1; maybe TRBD1 (6 bases). TRBV23-1 is noted as an ORF with a role that remains uncertain. Sequenced sample: PBMCs or a T cell subset sorted from them (not recorded which). CDR3 protein: CASSQSEDWGRKNEQFF. CDR3 bases: TGCGCCAGCAGTCAATCGGAGGATTGGGGGCGGAAGAATGAGCAGTTCTTC.